These 14 T cell receptor beta chains originate from one sample sequenced in a study of beta chain features in type 1 diabetes listed by TCRdb under 2018. Library prep was done by the immunoSEQ multiplex PCR assay. The High Capacity cDNA Reverse Transcription Kit was used to reverse transcribe all of the isolated RNA, meaning that expressed TCRB transcripts were what got sequenced. The source is immuneACCESS, and TCRdb retained only in-frame sequences with V and J called. Part of the clones is not carried over; for the studies checked, unresolved V genes explain less than half of this, and the remainder is unexplained. The sample records 240,000 or so clones, 20% of which are singletons. The top ten clones comprise more than 0.025% of the sample. The antigens of these receptors remain unknown. Paper-wide results and their limitations: Type 1 diabetes patients showed a moderate but significant shortening of TCRB CDR3 length in all four CD4+ subsets.

The sequenced material came from naive CD4+ T cells from blood. The cell subset or site label of this sample denotes: true naive CD4+ T cells. These receptors were taken from a woman in her thirties or forties with type 1 diabetes.

This clone has just a few counts. V is TRBV19 and J is TRBJ1-1; TRBD1 matches at 9 bases. This CDR3 has 14 residues. Germline values: CDR1 LNHDA, CDR2 SQIVND (reference sequence). The V gene end was trimmed by 3 bases and the J gene end by 6 bases; junction bases not matched to a gene: 5. DNA for the CDR3: TGTGCCAGTAGTATGACAGGGGGGTCACCTGAAGCTTTCTTT. Protein product: CASSMTGGSPEAFF.

The J gene is TRBJ2-7, the V gene TRBV30; no reliable D call. The CDR3 loop spans 11 amino acids. V was pared by 2 bases and J by 3 bases, with 5 bases between. CDR1 and CDR2 from the germline V gene are GTSNPN and SVGIG (reference sequence). The CDR3 protein is CAWSLNYEQYF. The CDR3 DNA sequence: TGTGCCTGGAGTCTAAACTACGAGCAGTACTTC.

In its sample, this clone was seen a few times. This chain links TRBV9 with TRBJ1-1; TRBD1 is a possible D gene (6 bases). This CDR3 is built from 17 residues. The germline gives CDR1 SGDLS, CDR2 YYNGEE. V gave up 1 base and J gave up 2 bases, with 18 bases separating them. CDR3 nucleotide sequence: TGTGCCAGCAGCGTAAGTCTTGAGGGGACACTCAACACTGAAGCTTTCTTT. Protein product: CASSVSLEGTLNTEAFF.

The J gene is TRBJ2-4, the V gene TRBV5-1, with D perhaps matching TRBD1 (6 bases). The CDR3 length is 16 residues. V lost 4 bases to trimming and J lost 0 bases, with 14 bases between them. The germline V gene has CDR1 SGHRS and CDR2 YFSETQ. The CDR3 DNA follows: TGCGCCAGCAGCCAAGGGACACCAGTAGCCAAAAACATTCAGTACTTC. Residues: CASSQGTPVAKNIQYF. Supplemented by reference TRBV5-1 and TRBJ2-4, the full variable domain reads KAGVTQTPRYLIKTRGQQVTLSCSPISGHRSVSWYQQTPGQGLQFLFEYFSETQRNKGNFPGRFSGRQFSNSRSEMNVSTLELGDSALYLCASSQGTPVAKNIQYFGAGTRLSVL.

This clone was observed a few times. The gene calls are TRBV28 and TRBJ1-4; 11 bases match TRBD1. The ends lost 4 bases at V and 11 bases at J; junction bases unmatched: 3. The CDR3 consists of 13 residues. The germline V gene encodes CDR1 MDHEN and CDR2 SYDVKM. DNA of the CDR3: TGTGCCAGCAGTTCGGGACAGGGGGGGAAACTGTTTTTT. This gives the protein CASSSGQGGKLFF.

This clone has a handful of counts. The chain uses TRBV5-1 and TRBJ1-1; 7 bases are shared with TRBD1. After removal of 2 bases from V and 0 bases from J, the junction contained 7 bases not matched to a gene. The CDR3 consists of 16 residues. Looked up from germline, CDR1 is SGHRS and CDR2 is YFSETQ. The CDR3 loop is CASSLELGQVNTEAFF. In nucleotides, the CDR3 is TGCGCCAGCAGCTTAGAACTCGGACAGGTGAACACTGAAGCTTTCTTT.

The CDR3 nucleotides are TGTGCCAGCAGCTCAAGACAGGGGCCGGAGACCCAGTACTTC. Protein: CASSSRQGPETQYF. V usage is TRBV7-2 and J usage is TRBJ2-5, with 8 bases identical to TRBD1. Germline-derived CDR1 and CDR2 are SGHTA and FQGNSA. With 4 bases clipped from V and 5 bases from J, the junction kept 6 bases outside the gene matches. The CDR3 sequence is 14 residues long.

This clone was observed a few times. The genes are TRBV25-1 and TRBJ2-7; D is possibly TRBD1 (5 bases). Germline V lookup: CDR1 MGHDK, CDR2 SYGVNS. Trimming stripped 0 bases from V and 2 bases from J, with 8 bases between. This CDR3 spans 14 amino acids. For the CDR3, the DNA is TGTGCCAGCAGTGAATATCAAGGGGCCTACGAGCAGTACTTC. It encodes CASSEYQGAYEQYF.

The chain joins TRBV5-1 to TRBJ2-7; tentatively, D is TRBD1 (6 bases). V shed 4 bases and J shed 0 bases, with 11 bases lying between them. This CDR3 region has 14 residues. The germline V gene encodes CDR1 SGHRS and CDR2 YFSETQ. Written as DNA, the CDR3 is TGCGCCAGCAGCACCGGGACACTCTCCTACGAGCAGTACTTC. It codes for CASSTGTLSYEQYF.

V and J are TRBV27 and TRBJ2-7; 8 bases are a match to TRBD2. Losses at the gene ends were 3 bases for V and 5 bases for J; bases not matched to a gene: 6. This CDR3 has 14 residues. In germline, CDR1 is MNHEY, CDR2 SMNVEV (reference sequence). CDR3 coding DNA: TGTGCCAGCAGTTTCTCGGGACTAGGTAACGAGCAGTACTTC. It specifies CASSFSGLGNEQYF.

This clone was found once. The J gene is TRBJ1-1, the V gene TRBV9, with D hard to call. CDR3 length: 15 amino acids. Germline assignment: CDR1 SGDLS and CDR2 YYNGEE. Trimming shortened V by 0 bases and J by 1 base, and 10 bases separated the two germline ends. CDR3 in amino acids: CASSVGESGNTEAFF. Here the CDR3 DNA reads TGTGCCAGCAGCGTAGGGGAGTCAGGGAACACTGAAGCTTTCTTT.

V gene TRBV5-1 combines with J gene TRBJ2-7; TRBD1 is a possible D gene (7 bases). Germline V lookup: CDR1 SGHRS, CDR2 YFSETQ. V was trimmed by 0 bases and J by 6 bases, leaving 16 bases between them. This CDR3 is 15 amino acids long. The CDR3 region is CASSLAAGQFSEQYF. In nucleotides, the CDR3 is TGCGCCAGCAGCTTGGCCGCGGGACAGTTCTCCGAGCAGTACTTC. Full variable domain (outside the CDR3, taken from reference TRBV5-1 and TRBJ2-7): KAGVTQTPRYLIKTRGQQVTLSCSPISGHRSVSWYQQTPGQGLQFLFEYFSETQRNKGNFPGRFSGRQFSNSRSEMNVSTLELGDSALYLCASSLAAGQFSEQYFGPGTRLTVT.

This clone was seen a few times. The chain has TRBV19 and TRBJ2-7, with no clear D. V dropped 6 bases and J dropped 5 bases, with 20 bases sitting between them. The CDR3 loop spans 15 amino acids. CDR1 LNHDA and CDR2 SQIVND come from the germline V gene (reference sequence). The CDR3 nucleotides are TGTGCCAGTAGGGATCCGCGACTCGGATTTGACGAGCAGTACTTC. Protein: CASRDPRLGFDEQYF.

The chain carries TRBV4-2 and TRBJ2-7, with TRBD2 matching over 8 bases. V lost 4 bases to trimming and J lost 4 bases; unmatched junction nucleotides: 9. Germline V gene lookup returns CDR1 LGHNA and CDR2 YNFKEQ. The CDR3 sequence is 15 residues long. In DNA, the CDR3 is TGTGCCAGCAGCCGAGAAGCGGGAGAGGCATACGAGCAGTACTTC. Protein: CASSREAGEAYEQYF.